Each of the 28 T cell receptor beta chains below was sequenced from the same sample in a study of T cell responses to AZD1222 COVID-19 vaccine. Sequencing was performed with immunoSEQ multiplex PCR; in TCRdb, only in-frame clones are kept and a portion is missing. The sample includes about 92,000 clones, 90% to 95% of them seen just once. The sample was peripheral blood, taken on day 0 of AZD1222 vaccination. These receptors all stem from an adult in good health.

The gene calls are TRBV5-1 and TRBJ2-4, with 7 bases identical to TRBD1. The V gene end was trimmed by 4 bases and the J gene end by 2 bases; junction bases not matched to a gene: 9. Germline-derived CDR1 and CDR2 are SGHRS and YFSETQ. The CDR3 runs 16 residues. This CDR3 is CASSTRQGLTKNIQYF. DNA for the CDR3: TGCGCCAGCAGCACTCGACAGGGCCTAACCAAAAACATTCAGTACTTC.

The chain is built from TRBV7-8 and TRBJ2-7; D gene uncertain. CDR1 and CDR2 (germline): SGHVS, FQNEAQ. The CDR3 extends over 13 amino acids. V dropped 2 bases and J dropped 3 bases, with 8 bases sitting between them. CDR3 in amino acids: CASSLQTFYEQYF. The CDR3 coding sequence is TGTGCCAGCAGCTTACAGACTTTCTACGAGCAGTACTTC.

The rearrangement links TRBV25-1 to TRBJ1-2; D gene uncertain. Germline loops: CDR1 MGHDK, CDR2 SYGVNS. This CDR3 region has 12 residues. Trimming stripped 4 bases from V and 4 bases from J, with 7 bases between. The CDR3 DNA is TGTGCCAGCAGTGGGGTCCTCTATGGCTACACCTTC. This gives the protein CASSGVLYGYTF.

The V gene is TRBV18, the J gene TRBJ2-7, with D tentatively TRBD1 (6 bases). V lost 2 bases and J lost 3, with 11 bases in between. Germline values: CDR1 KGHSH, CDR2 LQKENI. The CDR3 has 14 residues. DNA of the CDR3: TGTGCCAGCTCACCAGAGGGGGTCAACTACGAGCAGTACTTC. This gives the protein CASSPEGVNYEQYF.

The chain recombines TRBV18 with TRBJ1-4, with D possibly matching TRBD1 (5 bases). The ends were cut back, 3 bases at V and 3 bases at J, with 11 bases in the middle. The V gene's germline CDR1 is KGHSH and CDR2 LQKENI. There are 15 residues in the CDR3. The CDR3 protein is CASSPDGGANEKLFF. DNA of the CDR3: TGTGCCAGCTCACCGGATGGAGGGGCTAATGAAAAACTGTTTTTT.

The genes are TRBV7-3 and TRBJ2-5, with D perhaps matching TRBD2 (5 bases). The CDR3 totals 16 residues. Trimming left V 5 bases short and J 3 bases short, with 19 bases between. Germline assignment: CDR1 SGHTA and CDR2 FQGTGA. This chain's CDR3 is CASSPTRRLNEETQYF. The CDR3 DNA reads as TGTGCCAGCAGCCCCACTAGGCGTCTGAATGAAGAGACCCAGTACTTC.

The CDR3 DNA sequence: TGTGCCAGCAGTCCGTCCGGGACAGGGGGCGCCACCTTC. It specifies CASSPSGTGGATF. The J gene is TRBJ1-2, the V gene TRBV6-5; 12 nucleotides align to TRBD1. Germline V gene data show CDR1 as MNHEY and CDR2 as SVGAGI. The CDR3 is 13 residues long. Trimming cost V 5 bases and J 13 bases; bases outside gene matches: 8.

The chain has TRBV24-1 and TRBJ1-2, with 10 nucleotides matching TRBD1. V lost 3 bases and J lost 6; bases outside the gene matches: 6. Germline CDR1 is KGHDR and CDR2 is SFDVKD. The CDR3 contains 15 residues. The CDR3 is CATSDAGTGEDGYTF. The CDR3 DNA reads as TGTGCCACCAGTGATGCCGGGACAGGGGAGGATGGCTACACCTTC.

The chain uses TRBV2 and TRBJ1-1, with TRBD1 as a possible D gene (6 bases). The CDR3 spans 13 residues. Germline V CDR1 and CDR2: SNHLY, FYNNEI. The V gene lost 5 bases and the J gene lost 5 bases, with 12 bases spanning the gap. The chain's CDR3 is CASSLGARTEAFF. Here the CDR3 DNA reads TGTGCCAGCAGTCTGGGGGCGCGGACTGAAGCTTTCTTT.

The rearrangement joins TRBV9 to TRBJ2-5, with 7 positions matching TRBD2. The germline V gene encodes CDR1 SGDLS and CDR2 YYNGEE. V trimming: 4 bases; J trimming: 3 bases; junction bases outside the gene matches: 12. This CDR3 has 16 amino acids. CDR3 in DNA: TGTGCCAGCAGCCTCGCCCCCACTAGCGTGAAAGAGACCCAGTACTTC. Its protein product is CASSLAPTSVKETQYF.

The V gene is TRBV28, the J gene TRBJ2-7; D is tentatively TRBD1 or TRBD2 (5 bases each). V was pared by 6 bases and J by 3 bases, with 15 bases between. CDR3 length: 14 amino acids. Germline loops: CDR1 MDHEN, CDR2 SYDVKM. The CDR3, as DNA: TGTGCCAGCAGCGCGGGCGCAGGGTTCTACGAGCAGTACTTC. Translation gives CASSAGAGFYEQYF.

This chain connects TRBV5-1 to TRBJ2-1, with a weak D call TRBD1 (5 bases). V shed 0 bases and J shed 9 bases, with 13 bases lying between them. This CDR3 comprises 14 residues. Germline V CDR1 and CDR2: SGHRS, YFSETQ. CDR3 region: CASSLEPRASEQFF. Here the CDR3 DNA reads TGCGCCAGCAGCTTGGAACCCAGGGCGAGTGAGCAGTTCTTC.

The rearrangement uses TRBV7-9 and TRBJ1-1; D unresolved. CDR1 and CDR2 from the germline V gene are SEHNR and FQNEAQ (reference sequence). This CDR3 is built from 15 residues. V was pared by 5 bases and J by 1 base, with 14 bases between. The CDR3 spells CASSPEGWENTEAFF. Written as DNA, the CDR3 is TGTGCCAGCAGCCCAGAGGGCTGGGAGAACACTGAAGCTTTCTTT.

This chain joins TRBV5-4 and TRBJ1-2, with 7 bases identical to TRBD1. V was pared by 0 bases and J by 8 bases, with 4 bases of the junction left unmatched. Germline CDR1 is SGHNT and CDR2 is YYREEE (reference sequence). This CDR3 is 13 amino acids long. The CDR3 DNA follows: TGTGCCAGCAGCTTGGACAGGGGTAGGGGCTACACCTTC. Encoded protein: CASSLDRGRGYTF.

The CDR3 protein is CASSVRDRDDEQYF. The CDR3 DNA follows: TGTGCCAGTAGTGTACGGGACAGGGACGACGAGCAGTACTTC. The genes are TRBV19 and TRBJ2-7; 9 bases fit TRBD1. Germline V gene data show CDR1 as LNHDA and CDR2 as SQIVND (reference sequence). Trimming took 5 bases from V and 5 from J; bases not matched to a gene: 7. This CDR3 is 14 amino acids long.

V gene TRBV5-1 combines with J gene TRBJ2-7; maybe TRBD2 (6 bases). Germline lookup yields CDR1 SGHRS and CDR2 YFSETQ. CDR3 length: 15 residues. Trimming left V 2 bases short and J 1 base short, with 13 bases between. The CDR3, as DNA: TGCGCCAGCAGCTTAACGCTAGCGCCTTCCTACGAGCAGTACTTC. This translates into CASSLTLAPSYEQYF. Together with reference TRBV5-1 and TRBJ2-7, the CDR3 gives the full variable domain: KAGVTQTPRYLIKTRGQQVTLSCSPISGHRSVSWYQQTPGQGLQFLFEYFSETQRNKGNFPGRFSGRQFSNSRSEMNVSTLELGDSALYLCASSLTLAPSYEQYFGPGTRLTVT.

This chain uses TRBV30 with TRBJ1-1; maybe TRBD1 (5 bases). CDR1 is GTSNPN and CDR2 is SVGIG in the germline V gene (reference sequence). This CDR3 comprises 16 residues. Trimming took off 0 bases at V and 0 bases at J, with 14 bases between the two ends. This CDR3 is CAWSVRGLGVNTEAFF. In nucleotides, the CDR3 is TGTGCCTGGAGTGTACGGGGCCTCGGGGTGAACACTGAAGCTTTCTTT.

CDR3 DNA sequence: TGTGCCAGCTCACCAGCAGGACGAAACACAGATACGCAGTATTTT. Translating gives CASSPAGRNTDTQYF. The chain couples TRBV18 to TRBJ2-3; D is unclear. This CDR3 region has 15 residues. Germline V gives CDR1 KGHSH, CDR2 LQKENI. V gave up 2 bases and J gave up 2 bases, with 11 bases separating them. The entire variable domain, with the rest obtained from reference TRBV18 and TRBJ2-3, is as follows: NAGVMQNPRHLVRRRGQEARLRCSPMKGHSHVYWYRQLPEEGLKFMVYLQKENIIDESGMPKERFSAEFPKEGPSILRIQQVVRGDSAAYFCASSPAGRNTDTQYFGPGTRLTVL.

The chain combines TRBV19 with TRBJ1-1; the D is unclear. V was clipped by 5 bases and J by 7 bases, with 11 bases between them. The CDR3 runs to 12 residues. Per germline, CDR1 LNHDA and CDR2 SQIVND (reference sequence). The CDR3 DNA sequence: TGTGCCAGTAGTTTGGTCCGAGGTGAAGCTTTCTTT. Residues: CASSLVRGEAFF.

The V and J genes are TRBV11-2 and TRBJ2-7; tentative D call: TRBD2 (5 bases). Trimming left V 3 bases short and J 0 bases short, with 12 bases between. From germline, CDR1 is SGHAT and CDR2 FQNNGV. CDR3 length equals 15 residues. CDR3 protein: CASSFSRGFSYEQYF. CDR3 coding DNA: TGTGCCAGCAGCTTCTCACGGGGATTCTCCTACGAGCAGTACTTC.

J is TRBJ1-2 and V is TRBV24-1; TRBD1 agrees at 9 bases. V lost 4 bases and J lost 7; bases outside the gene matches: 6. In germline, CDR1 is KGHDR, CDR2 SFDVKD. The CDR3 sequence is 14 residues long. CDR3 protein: CATSDRDRAAGYTF. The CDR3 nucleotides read TGTGCCACCAGTGACCGGGACAGGGCTGCTGGCTACACCTTC.

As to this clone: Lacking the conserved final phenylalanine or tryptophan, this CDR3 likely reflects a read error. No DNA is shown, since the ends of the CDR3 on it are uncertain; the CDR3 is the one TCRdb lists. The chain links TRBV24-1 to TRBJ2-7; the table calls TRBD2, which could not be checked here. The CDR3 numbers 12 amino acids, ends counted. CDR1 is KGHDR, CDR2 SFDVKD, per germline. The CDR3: CATSVPLPGESL.

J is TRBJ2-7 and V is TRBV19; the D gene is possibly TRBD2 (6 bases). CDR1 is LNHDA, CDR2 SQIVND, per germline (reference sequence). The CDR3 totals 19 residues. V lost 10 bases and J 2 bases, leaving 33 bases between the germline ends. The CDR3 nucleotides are TGTGCCACCTCGGGGCCTTTGGGGGGATCTGGCCGGGGGACCTACGAGCAGTACTTC. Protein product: CATSGPLGGSGRGTYEQYF.

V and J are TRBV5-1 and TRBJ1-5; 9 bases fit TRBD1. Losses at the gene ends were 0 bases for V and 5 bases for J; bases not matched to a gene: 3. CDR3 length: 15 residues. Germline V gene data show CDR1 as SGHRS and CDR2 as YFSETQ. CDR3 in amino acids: CASSLGDRVDQPQHF. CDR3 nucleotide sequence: TGCGCCAGCAGCTTGGGGGACAGGGTTGATCAGCCCCAGCATTTT. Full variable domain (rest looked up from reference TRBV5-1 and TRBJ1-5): KAGVTQTPRYLIKTRGQQVTLSCSPISGHRSVSWYQQTPGQGLQFLFEYFSETQRNKGNFPGRFSGRQFSNSRSEMNVSTLELGDSALYLCASSLGDRVDQPQHFGDGTRLSIL.

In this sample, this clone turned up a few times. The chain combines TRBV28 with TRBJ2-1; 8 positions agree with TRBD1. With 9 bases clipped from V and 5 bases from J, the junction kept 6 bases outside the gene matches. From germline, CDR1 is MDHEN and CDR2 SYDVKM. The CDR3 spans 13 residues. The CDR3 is CASWTGTHNEQFF. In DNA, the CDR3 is TGTGCCAGTTGGACAGGGACCCACAATGAGCAGTTCTTC.

CDR3 DNA sequence: TGCGCCAGCAGCCAAGAATCCGTAAACACTGAAGCTTTCTTT. Residues: CASSQESVNTEAFF. This chain joins TRBV4-1 and TRBJ1-1, with D hard to call. Germline loops: CDR1 MGHRA, CDR2 YSYEKL. This CDR3 has 14 amino acids. Trimming left V 0 bases short and J 2 bases short, with 7 bases between.

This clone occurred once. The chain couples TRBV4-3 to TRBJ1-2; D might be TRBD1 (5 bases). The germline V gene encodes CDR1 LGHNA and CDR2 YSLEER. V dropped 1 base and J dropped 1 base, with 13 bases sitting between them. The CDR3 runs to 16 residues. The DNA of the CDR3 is TGCGCCAGCAGCCAAGTTGGGCACAGGTATAACTATGGCTACACCTTC. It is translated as CASSQVGHRYNYGYTF.

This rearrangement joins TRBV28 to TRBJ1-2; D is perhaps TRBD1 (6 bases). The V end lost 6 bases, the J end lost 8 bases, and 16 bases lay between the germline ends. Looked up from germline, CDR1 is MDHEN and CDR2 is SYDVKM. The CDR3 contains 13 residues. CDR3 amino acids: CASRTGTYFGYTF. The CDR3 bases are TGTGCCAGCAGAACAGGGACTTATTTCGGCTACACCTTC.